Described below is a single T cell receptor (beta chain) sequence and its context. Its antigen is unidentified. The data belong to a study of CD8 T cells in ankylosing spondylitis. General observations from the study: Ankylosing spondylitis blood appeared to carry a characteristic TCR beta motif of seven to nine highly homologous variants.

Quantitative 5'-RACE with molecular barcodes generated TCR beta libraries. TCRdb reanalysed the 5' RACE reads using MiXCR and keeps one entry per CDR3 protein. The sample records 500,000 or so distinct CDR3 sequences, approximately 5.3% being singletons. Sequencing input: blood, either unsorted or a sorted T cell fraction (not recorded which). The clonotype originates from a male donor with ankylosing spondylitis.

As DNA, the CDR3 is TGTGCCAGCAGTTACTCCGGTCCCTTATACAATGAGCAGTTCTTC. It is translated as CASSYSGPLYNEQFF. V gene TRBV6-5 combines with J gene TRBJ2-1, with unresolved D. Deletions cut 0 bases from V and 4 bases from J, with 10 bases between. In germline, CDR1 is MNHEY, CDR2 SVGAGI. This CDR3 comprises 15 residues.